The T cell receptor (beta chain) under discussion was sequenced for a study of shared clonotypes between healthy human individuals. Overall study results and limits: Blood was the sole source, and tissue repertoires probably differ.

Using immunoSEQ multiplex PCR, the repertoire was profiled, and TCRdb retains in-frame clones only, with some absent. The data hold about 470,000 clones, with more than 75% observed a single time. Germline V gene data show CDR1 as GTSNPN and CDR2 as SVGIG (reference sequence). The V gene end was trimmed by 2 bases and the J gene end by 2 bases; junction bases not matched to a gene: 8. This CDR3 has 16 residues. A remark on this clone: Its specificity is not known.

The chain employs TRBV30 and TRBJ2-2, with 7 bases fitting TRBD2. This receptor was identified in a woman aged 40-49 years in good health. Some clones in this sample may be carry-over from other donors' samples. The material sequenced was PBMCs. For the CDR3, the DNA is TGTGCCTGGAGTCGGAAGCGGGGACTAAACACCGGGGAGCTGTTTTTT. Translation: CAWSRKRGLNTGELFF.